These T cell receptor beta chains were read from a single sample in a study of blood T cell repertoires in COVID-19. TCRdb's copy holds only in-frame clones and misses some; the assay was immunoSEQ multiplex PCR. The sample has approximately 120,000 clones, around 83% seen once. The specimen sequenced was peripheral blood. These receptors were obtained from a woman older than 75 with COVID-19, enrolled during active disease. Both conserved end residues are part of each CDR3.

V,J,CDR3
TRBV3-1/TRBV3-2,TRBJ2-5,CASSQVMTSQETQYF
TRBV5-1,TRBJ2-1,CASSQPGGGLSEQFF
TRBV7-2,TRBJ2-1,CASSLPTFSGRLNEQFF
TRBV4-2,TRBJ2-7,CASSQEQGAREQYF
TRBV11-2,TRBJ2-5,CASSFTSGLQETQYF
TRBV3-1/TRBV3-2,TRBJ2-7,CASSQVGPGLAGSNEQYF
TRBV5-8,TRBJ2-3,CASSRTPTDTQYF
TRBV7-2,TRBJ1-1,CASSPPPTGDTEAFF
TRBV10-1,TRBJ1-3,CARNRGRSGNTIYF
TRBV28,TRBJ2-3,CASSSRADTQYF
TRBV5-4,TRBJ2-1,CASSLAGGPAGYNEQFF
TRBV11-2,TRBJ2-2,CASSTYTRQNTGELFF
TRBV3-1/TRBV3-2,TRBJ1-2,CASSPRQGSYGYTF
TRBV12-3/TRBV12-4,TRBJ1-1,CASSLGSAEAFF
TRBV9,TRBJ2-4,CASSATGQGGNIQYF
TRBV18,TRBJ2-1,CASSPRTSGYNEQFF
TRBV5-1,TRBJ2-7,CASSLVQGSEQYF
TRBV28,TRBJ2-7,CASSLPGITYEQYF
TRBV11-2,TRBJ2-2,CASSQAGGTNTGELFF
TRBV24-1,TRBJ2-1,CATSGHSEQFF
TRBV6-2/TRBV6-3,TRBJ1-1,CASSYYDSLNTEAFF
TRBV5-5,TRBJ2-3,CASSPNVADTQYF
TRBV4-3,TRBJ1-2,CASSPQGRDYGYTF
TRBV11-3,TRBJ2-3,CASSVTSGSTDTQYF
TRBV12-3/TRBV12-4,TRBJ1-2,CASSPTGGYGYTF
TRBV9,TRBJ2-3,CASRPGREAGDTQYF
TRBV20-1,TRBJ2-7,CSARYGPEQYF
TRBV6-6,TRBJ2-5,CASSPPSWLAGSLYQETQYF
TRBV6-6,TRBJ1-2,CASSSGQGVNYGYTF
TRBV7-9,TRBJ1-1,CASSLILLNTEAFF
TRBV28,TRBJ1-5,CASSLRRGQASNQPQHF
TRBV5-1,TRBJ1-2,CASSLGQSSYGYTF
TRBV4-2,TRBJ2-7,CASSQGGTQSSYEQYF
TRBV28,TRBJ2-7,CASSLFTGQGYEQYF
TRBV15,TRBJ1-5,CATSRRGRGALGNQPQHF